This T cell receptor beta chain emerged from a study of vaccination and CD4 T cells after COVID-19. The study's findings and limits: Spike mono-reactive clones accounted for 304 of the 307 vaccine-specific clones found in convalescent patients.

Worth noting for this clonotype: Its antigen remains unknown.

Treatment described: approximately nine-day PBMC culture with coronavirus spike peptide pools or control peptides (ViraFEST assay). Sequenced with the Oncomine TCR Beta short-read assay was DNA taken from cultured CD4+ T cells. TCRdb called the PCR reads again in MiXCR, with one record for every CDR3 protein. The data show more than 15,000 distinct CDR3 sequences, with about two fifths seen just once and roughly 6.3% held by the top ten. The CDR3 sequence is 11 residues long. V gave up 6 bases and J gave up 6 bases, with 9 bases separating them. The source is a human donor who had recovered from COVID-19. The rearrangement links TRBV12-3 or TRBV12-4 to TRBJ2-7, with no clear D. Sequenced material: CD4+ T cells from blood, cultured in vitro, taken before SARS-CoV-2 vaccination. Here the CDR3 reads CASSFSTEQYF. The CDR3 coding sequence is TGTGCCAGCAGCTTTAGTACCGAGCAGTACTTC.